This TCR beta chain came from a study of blood T cell repertoires in COVID-19. CDR1 and CDR2 from the germline V gene are LGHNA and YSLEER. This CDR3 spans 15 amino acids. J gave up 3 bases and V 5 bases, and 7 bases lay outside the gene matches. This clone was observed a handful of times. Repertoires were generated with immunoSEQ multiplex PCR, while TCRdb's copy carries only in-frame clones and drops some. The sample includes 310,000 or so clones, 75% to 90% of them seen just once. Source material: peripheral blood. This rearrangement joins TRBV4-3 to TRBJ2-7; 10 bases agree with TRBD1. The sequence came from a woman under 40 who had recovered from COVID-19. CDR3 sequence (DNA): TGCGCCAGCAGCGCCGACAGGGGGCGCGACTACGAGCAGTACTTC. Its translation is CASSADRGRDYEQYF.